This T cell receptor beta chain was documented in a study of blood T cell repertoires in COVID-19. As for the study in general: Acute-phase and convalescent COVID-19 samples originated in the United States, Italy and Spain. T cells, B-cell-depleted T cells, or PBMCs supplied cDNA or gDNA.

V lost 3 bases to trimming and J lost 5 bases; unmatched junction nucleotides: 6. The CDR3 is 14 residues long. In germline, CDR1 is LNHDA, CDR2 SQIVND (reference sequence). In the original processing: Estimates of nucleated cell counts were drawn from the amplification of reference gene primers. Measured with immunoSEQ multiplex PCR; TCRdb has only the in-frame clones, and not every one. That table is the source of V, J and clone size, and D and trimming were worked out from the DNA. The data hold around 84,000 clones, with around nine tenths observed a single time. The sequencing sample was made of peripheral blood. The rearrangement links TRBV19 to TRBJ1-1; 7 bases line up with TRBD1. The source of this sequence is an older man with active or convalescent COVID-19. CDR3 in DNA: TGTGCCAGTAGTATTAGAGGGGGCGGAACTGAAGCTTTCTTT. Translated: CASSIRGGGTEAFF.